Below, one TCR beta chain is given with its context. Its target is unknown. The record originates from a study of a mutant IDH1 vaccine in newly diagnosed glioma. Time point: week 11, during vaccination. Each vaccine dose was 300 ug of mutant IDH1 20-mer peptide, with topical imiquimod. Data came from immunoSEQ multiplex PCR; TCRdb stores just in-frame clones and leaves some out. The sample shows 120,000 or so clones, around 80% of them seen only once. Sequenced here: PBMCs, sampled from a glioma patient whose treatment included an IDH1 peptide vaccine. The receptor was isolated from a man aged 40-50 years with glioma.

In DNA form, the CDR3 reads TGTGCCAGTAGTATTTCTAGGGGACACCTATTCCAGGAGACCCAGTACTTC. This translates into CASSISRGHLFQETQYF. The gene calls are TRBV19 and TRBJ2-5, with D possibly being TRBD1 (6 bases). The CDR3 has 17 residues. The V gene lost 3 bases and the J gene lost 5 bases, with 22 bases spanning the gap. Germline V CDR1 and CDR2: LNHDA, SQIVND (reference sequence).